This T cell receptor beta chain was recorded in a study of cytotoxic CD8 clonotypes in ibrutinib-treated CLL. Turning to the study itself: Mean productive templates were about 260,000; mean productive rearrangements were around 91,000.

The table came from immunoSEQ multiplex PCR; TCRdb's copy has only in-frame clones and leaves some out. The table records 130,000 or so clones, about four fifths of them present only once. From cryopreserved PBMCs came around 2 micrograms of genomic DNA used for TCR beta libraries. A note on this clone: The antigen is not known.

Findings of the study overall: The clonality went up when patients responded to ibrutinib and dropped back toward baseline at progression.

The source of this sequence is a human donor with chronic lymphocytic leukemia. The sample in question was PBMCs, obtained after 12 months of ibrutinib treatment.

In DNA form, the CDR3 reads TGCGCCAGCAGCCCCAGGGGGGCTAGCGGGAGTGTTTACAATGAGCAGTTCTTC. It encodes CASSPRGASGSVYNEQFF. The chain is built from TRBV5-1 and TRBJ2-1, with 10 bases matching TRBD2. Trimming at V came to 4 bases and at J to 4 bases, leaving 14 bases not matched to a gene. The germline gives CDR1 SGHRS, CDR2 YFSETQ. This CDR3 region has 18 residues.